This T cell receptor beta chain is drawn from a study of T cell changes during pregnancy in multiple sclerosis. Measured with immunoSEQ multiplex PCR; TCRdb has only the in-frame clones, and not every one. The profile shows 60,000 or so clones, around 89% of them singletons. The CDR3 has 15 residues. Trimming stripped 2 bases from V and 0 bases from J, with 8 bases between. Germline V lookup: CDR1 SEHNR, CDR2 FQNEAQ (reference sequence). Sequenced here: peripheral blood, sampled in the first trimester of pregnancy. The rearrangement uses TRBV7-9 and TRBJ2-1, with TRBD2 as a possible D gene (6 bases). This sequence was found in a female donor in good health, enrolled as a control in a pregnancy study. CDR3 residues: CASSLSGSSYNEQFF. The CDR3 nucleotides read TGTGCCAGCAGCTTATCCGGGAGCTCCTACAATGAGCAGTTCTTC. Filled out from reference TRBV7-9 and TRBJ2-1, the complete variable domain reads DTGVSQNPRHKITKRGQNVTFRCDPISEHNRLYWYRQTLGQGPEFLTYFQNEAQLEKSRLLSDRFSAERPKGSFSTLEIQRTEQGDSAMYLCASSLSGSSYNEQFFGPGTRLTVL.